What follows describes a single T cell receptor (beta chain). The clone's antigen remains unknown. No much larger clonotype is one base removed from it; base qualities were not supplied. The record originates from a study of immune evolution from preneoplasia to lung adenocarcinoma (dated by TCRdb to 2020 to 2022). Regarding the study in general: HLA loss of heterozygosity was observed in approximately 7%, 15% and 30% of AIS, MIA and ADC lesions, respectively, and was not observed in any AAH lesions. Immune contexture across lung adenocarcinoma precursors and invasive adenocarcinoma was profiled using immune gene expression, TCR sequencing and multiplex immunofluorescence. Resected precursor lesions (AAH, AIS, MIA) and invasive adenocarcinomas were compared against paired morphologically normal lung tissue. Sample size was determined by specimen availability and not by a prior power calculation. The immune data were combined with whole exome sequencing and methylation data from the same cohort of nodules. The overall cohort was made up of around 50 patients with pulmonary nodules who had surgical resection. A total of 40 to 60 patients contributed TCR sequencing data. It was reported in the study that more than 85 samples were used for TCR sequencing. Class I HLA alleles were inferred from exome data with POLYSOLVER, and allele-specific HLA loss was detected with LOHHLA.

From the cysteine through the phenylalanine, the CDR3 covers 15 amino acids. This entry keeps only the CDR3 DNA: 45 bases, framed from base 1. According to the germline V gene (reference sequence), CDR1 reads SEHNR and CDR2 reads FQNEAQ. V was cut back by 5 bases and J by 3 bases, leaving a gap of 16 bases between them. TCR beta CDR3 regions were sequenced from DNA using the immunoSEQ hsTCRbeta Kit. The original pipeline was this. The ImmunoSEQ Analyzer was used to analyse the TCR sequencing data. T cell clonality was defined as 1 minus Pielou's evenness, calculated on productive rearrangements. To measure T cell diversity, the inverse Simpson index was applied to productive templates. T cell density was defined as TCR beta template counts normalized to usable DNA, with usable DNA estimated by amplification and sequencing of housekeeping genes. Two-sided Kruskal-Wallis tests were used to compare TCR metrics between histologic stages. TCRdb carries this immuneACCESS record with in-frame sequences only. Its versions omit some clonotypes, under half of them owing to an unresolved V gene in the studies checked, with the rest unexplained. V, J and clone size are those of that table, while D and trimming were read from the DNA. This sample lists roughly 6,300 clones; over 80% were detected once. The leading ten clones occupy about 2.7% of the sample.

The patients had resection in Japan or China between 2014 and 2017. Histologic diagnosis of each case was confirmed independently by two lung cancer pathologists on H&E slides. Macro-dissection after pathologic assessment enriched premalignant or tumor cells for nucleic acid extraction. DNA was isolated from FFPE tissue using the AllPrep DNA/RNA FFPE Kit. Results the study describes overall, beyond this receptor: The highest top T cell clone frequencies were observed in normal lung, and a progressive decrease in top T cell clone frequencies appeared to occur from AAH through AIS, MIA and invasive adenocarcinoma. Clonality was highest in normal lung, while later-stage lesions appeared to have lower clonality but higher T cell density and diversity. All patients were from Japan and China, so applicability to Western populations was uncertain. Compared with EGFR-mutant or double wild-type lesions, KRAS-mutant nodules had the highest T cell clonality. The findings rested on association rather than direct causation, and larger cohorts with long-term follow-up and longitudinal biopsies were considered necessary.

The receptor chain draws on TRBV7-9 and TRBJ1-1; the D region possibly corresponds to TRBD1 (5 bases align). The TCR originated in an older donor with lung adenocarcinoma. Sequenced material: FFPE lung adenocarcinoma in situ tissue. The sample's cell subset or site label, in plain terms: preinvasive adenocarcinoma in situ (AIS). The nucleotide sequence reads TGTGCCAGCAGCCCTCGAACGGGGGGGGACACTGAAGCTTTCTTT. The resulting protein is CASSPRTGGDTEAFF. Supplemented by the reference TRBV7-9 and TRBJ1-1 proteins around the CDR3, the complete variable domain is DTGVSQNPRHKITKRGQNVTFRCDPISEHNRLYWYRQTLGQGPEFLTYFQNEAQLEKSRLLSDRFSAERPKGSFSTLEIQRTEQGDSAMYLCASSPRTGGDTEAFFGQGTRLTVV.